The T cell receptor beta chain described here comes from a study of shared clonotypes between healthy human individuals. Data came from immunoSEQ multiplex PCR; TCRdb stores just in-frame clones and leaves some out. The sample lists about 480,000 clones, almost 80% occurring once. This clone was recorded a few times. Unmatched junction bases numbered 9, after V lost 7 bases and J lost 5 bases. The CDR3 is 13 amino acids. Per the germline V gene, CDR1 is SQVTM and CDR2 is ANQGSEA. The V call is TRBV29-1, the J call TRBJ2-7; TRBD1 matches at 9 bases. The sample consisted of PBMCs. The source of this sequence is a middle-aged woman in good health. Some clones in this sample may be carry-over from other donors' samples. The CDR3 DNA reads TGCAGCGGGACGGACAGGGGTTGGGACGAGCAGTACTTC. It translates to CSGTDRGWDEQYF.